This T cell receptor beta chain was retrieved from a study of blood T cells in healthy people across ages. With a J-beta primer mix and a sample-barcoded 5' primer, a second PCR ran about 7 to 11 cycles. Each CDR3 protein gets one entry after TCRdb re-called the 5' RACE reads with MiXCR. Among approximately 1,000,000 distinct CDR3 sequences listed, roughly two fifths were seen once. This clonotype was detected a few times. The CDR3 totals 14 residues. Trimming shortened V by 0 bases and J by 3 bases, and 11 bases separated the two germline ends. Germline V lookup: CDR1 DFQATT, CDR2 SNEGSKA (reference sequence).

The clonotype originates from a man aged 18 to 35 in good health. The chain uses TRBV20-1 and TRBJ1-1; perhaps TRBD1 as D (5 bases). The sample was blood. DNA for the CDR3: TGCAGTGCTAGAGACCTAAAGGGGTACACTGAAGCTTTCTTT. It translates to CSARDLKGYTEAFF.